The next 22 T cell receptor beta chains were all read from a single sample in a study of cytomegalovirus exposure and HLA in healthy donors. This PCR relied on a set of 60 Vbeta primers and 13 Jbeta primers. Data came from immunoSEQ multiplex PCR; TCRdb stores just in-frame clones and leaves some out. The table shows tens of thousands of clones, with 85% to 90% occurring only once. The sample comprised PBMCs. The receptors originated from a man younger than 30 in good health and CMV-seronegative.

The genes are TRBV5-1 and TRBJ1-3; 8 nucleotides agree with TRBD1. Germline V gene data show CDR1 as SGHRS and CDR2 as YFSETQ. The CDR3 sequence is 16 residues long. V gave up 4 bases and J gave up 4 bases; unmatched junction bases: 10. CDR3 loop: CASSPRGQGPGNTIYF. The CDR3 DNA reads as TGCGCCAGCAGCCCTCGAGGACAGGGCCCCGGAAACACCATATATTTT.

The chain joins TRBV7-8 to TRBJ2-2; TRBD2 agrees at 7 bases. The length of the CDR3 is 18 residues. The germline V gene encodes CDR1 SGHVS and CDR2 FQNEAQ. J gave up 0 bases and V 1 base, and 8 bases lay outside the gene matches. The CDR3 DNA reads as TGTGCCAGCAGCTTAGTGACCCTAGCGGTTACGAACACCGGGGAGCTGTTTTTT. As protein: CASSLVTLAVTNTGELFF. The full variable domain, completed using reference TRBV7-8 and TRBJ2-2, is GAGVSQSPRYKVAKRGQDVALRCDPISGHVSLFWYQQALGQGPEFLTYFQNEAQLDKSGLPSDRFFAERPEGSVSTLKIQRTQQEDSAVYLCASSLVTLAVTNTGELFFGEGSRLTVL.

The DNA of the CDR3 is TGTGCCAGCAGCTTTCAGGGGAGGAACACTGAAGCTTTCTTT. The encoded protein is CASSFQGRNTEAFF. V gene TRBV5-6 combines with J gene TRBJ1-1, with D possibly being TRBD1 (6 bases). Trimming removed 2 bases from V and 1 base from J, with 9 bases in between. Germline V gene data show CDR1 as SGHDT and CDR2 as YYEEEE. This CDR3 comprises 14 residues.

For the CDR3, the DNA is TGTGCCAGCAGTCGACAGGGTGGGACCAATCAGCCCCAGCATTTT. Translated: CASSRQGGTNQPQHF. V is TRBV2 and J is TRBJ1-5; 7 nucleotides agree with TRBD1. This CDR3 is 15 amino acids long. Looked up from germline, CDR1 is SNHLY and CDR2 is FYNNEI. The V and J ends lost 5 bases and 3 bases, in that order; junction bases with no gene match: 7.

The chain joins TRBV7-2 to TRBJ1-4; D is perhaps TRBD1 (5 bases). V was pared by 5 bases and J by 4 bases, with 20 bases between. The CDR3 has 17 amino acids. Germline values: CDR1 SGHTA, CDR2 FQGNSA. CDR3 in DNA: TGTGCCAGCAGCCGGCAATTGGGGGGTCAAATTAATGAAAAACTGTTTTTT. Its translation: CASSRQLGGQINEKLFF.

The rearrangement uses TRBV29-1 and TRBJ2-3; the D is unclear. Germline loops: CDR1 SQVTM, CDR2 ANQGSEA. V lost 4 bases and J 1 base, leaving 6 bases between the germline ends. This CDR3 region has 12 residues. The CDR3 nucleotides are TGCAGCGTTGTCCGGGGCACAGATACGCAGTATTTT. Encoded protein: CSVVRGTDTQYF.

The chain joins TRBV5-1 to TRBJ1-1; D possibly corresponds to TRBD1 (6 bases). The CDR3 is 15 amino acids. V was shortened by 3 bases and J by 1 base, with 13 bases between the two germline ends. Germline CDR1 reads SGHRS; CDR2 reads YFSETQ. Here the CDR3 reads CASSSEGHPNTEAFF. The CDR3 region has the DNA TGCGCCAGCAGCTCAGAGGGACATCCGAACACTGAAGCTTTCTTT.

The chain uses TRBV25-1 and TRBJ2-1, with D possibly TRBD1 on 6 matching bases. V was trimmed by 6 bases and J by 0 bases, leaving 18 bases between them. CDR1 is MGHDK and CDR2 is SYGVNS in the germline V gene. The CDR3 has 17 amino acids. The DNA of the CDR3 is TGTGCCAGCAGCGAAACAACAGGGTCGGACTCCTACAATGAGCAGTTCTTC. Its translation: CASSETTGSDSYNEQFF.

The chain recombines TRBV6-1 with TRBJ1-1; no definite D call. There are 13 residues in the CDR3. The germline CDR1 and CDR2 sequences are MNHNS and SASEGT. V was pared by 6 bases and J by 0 bases, with 8 bases between. The chain's CDR3 is CASRTDMNTEAFF. CDR3 DNA: TGTGCCAGCAGGACTGATATGAACACTGAAGCTTTCTTT.

The chain uses TRBV7-2 and TRBJ1-5; D unclear. The CDR3 runs 18 residues. Per germline, CDR1 SGHTA and CDR2 FQGNSA. The V end lost 1 base, the J end lost 0 bases, and 16 bases lay between the germline ends. CDR3 nucleotide sequence: TGTGCCAGCAGCTTAGAGGCCCGAAAAGCGGATAGCAATCAGCCCCAGCATTTT. Residues: CASSLEARKADSNQPQHF.

The chain combines TRBV9 with TRBJ2-7, with 14 nucleotides matching TRBD2. Germline CDR1 reads SGDLS; CDR2 reads YYNGEE. The CDR3 loop spans 19 amino acids. The ends lost 2 bases at V and 1 base at J; junction bases unmatched: 11. CDR3 sequence: CASSVGLAGVAGRSYEQYF. The DNA of the CDR3 is TGTGCCAGCAGCGTGGGACTAGCGGGAGTTGCGGGTCGGTCCTACGAGCAGTACTTC.

The J gene is TRBJ1-5, the V gene TRBV4-1; 7 positions match TRBD1. The germline gives CDR1 MGHRA, CDR2 YSYEKL. V was pared by 1 base and J by 4 bases, with 1 base of the junction left unmatched. This CDR3 has 14 residues. Here the CDR3 DNA reads TGCGCCAGCAGCCAAGCAGGGGGTAATCAGCCCCAGCATTTT. Translating gives CASSQAGGNQPQHF.

The chain carries TRBV4-1 and TRBJ1-2; TRBD1 agrees at 8 bases. The CDR3 has 17 residues. Losses at the gene ends were 1 base for V and 4 bases for J; bases not matched to a gene: 11. Per germline, CDR1 MGHRA and CDR2 YSYEKL. The CDR3 region is CASSQGPDRVWLYGYTF. CDR3 coding DNA: TGCGCCAGCAGCCAAGGTCCGGACAGGGTATGGCTCTATGGCTACACCTTC.

V gene TRBV6-1 combines with J gene TRBJ2-7; D might be TRBD2 (6 bases). CDR1 is MNHNS, CDR2 SASEGT, per germline. This CDR3 is built from 13 residues. V was trimmed by 6 bases and J by 5 bases, leaving 14 bases between them. CDR3 nucleotide sequence: TGTGCCAGCAGCGTTACAGGAGGGGACGAGCAGTACTTC. Protein product: CASSVTGGDEQYF.

The chain combines TRBV19 with TRBJ2-2; possible D gene TRBD1, 6 bases. The CDR3 has 13 amino acids. The V gene's germline CDR1 is LNHDA and CDR2 SQIVND (reference sequence). V was clipped by 6 bases and J by 5 bases, with 10 bases between them. In DNA, the CDR3 is TGTGCCAGTAGACCAGGGGTTACCGGGGAGCTGTTTTTT. Translated, it gives CASRPGVTGELFF.

The CDR3 region is CASSHKPHFQAGGEQFF. The CDR3 nucleotides are TGCGCCAGCAGCCATAAGCCCCACTTTCAAGCCGGGGGTGAGCAGTTCTTC. This rearrangement joins TRBV5-1 to TRBJ2-1; TRBD2 is a possible D gene (6 bases). V gave up 4 bases and J gave up 9 bases, with 26 bases separating them. The CDR3 extends over 17 amino acids. Germline V lookup: CDR1 SGHRS, CDR2 YFSETQ.

The chain combines TRBV7-9 with TRBJ2-2, with 10 bases aligning to TRBD1. V dropped 3 bases and J dropped 14; count of bases not matched to a gene: 6. The CDR3 extends over 13 amino acids. CDR1 and CDR2 from the germline V gene are SEHNR and FQNEAQ (reference sequence). The CDR3 DNA is TGTGCCAGCAGCTTCCGGGACAGGGGTTCTCTGTTTTTT. Its translation: CASSFRDRGSLFF.

The V call is TRBV11-2, the J call TRBJ2-5, with a tentative D call TRBD2 (6 bases). The J call may be mistaken, given a closer DNA end match to TRBJ2-7. CDR3 length: 14 amino acids. Germline V gives CDR1 SGHAT, CDR2 FQNNGV. The CDR3 reads CASKGGTEGYEQYF. For the CDR3, the DNA is TGTGCCAGCAAGGGCGGGACGGAAGGCTACGAGCAGTACTTC.

This sequence joins TRBV18 and TRBJ2-7, with a possible D match to TRBD2 (7 bases). Germline lookup yields CDR1 KGHSH and CDR2 LQKENI. This CDR3 has 16 residues. The V gene lost 3 bases and the J gene lost 2 bases, with 17 bases spanning the gap. CDR3 nucleotides: TGTGCCAGCTCACCTACGGGGGGCGAACCGGCCTACGAGCAGTACTTC. This codes for CASSPTGGEPAYEQYF.

The V gene is TRBV7-3, the J gene TRBJ2-2; 9 nucleotides line up with TRBD1. The CDR3 is made up of 14 amino acids. With 5 bases clipped from V and 6 bases from J, the junction kept 4 bases outside the gene matches. Germline V gene sequence: CDR1 SGHTA, CDR2 FQGTGA. CDR3 coding DNA: TGTGCCAGCAGCCGGGACAGGGCGGCCGGGGAGCTGTTTTTT. Translating gives CASSRDRAAGELFF.

This sequence joins TRBV5-1 and TRBJ2-2; weak D call: TRBD1 (6 bases). There are 14 residues in the CDR3. Trimming removed 4 bases from V and 4 bases from J, with 11 bases in between. Germline V CDR1 and CDR2: SGHRS, YFSETQ. In DNA form, the CDR3 reads TGCGCCAGCAGCCTCAAAGGGGGCACCGGGGAGCTGTTTTTT. Translated: CASSLKGGTGELFF.

J is TRBJ1-5 and V is TRBV7-2; a weak D match, TRBD1 (6 bases). Germline CDR1 SGHTA, CDR2 FQGNSA. The CDR3 has 16 residues. With 4 bases removed from V and 6 bases from J, the gap between germline ends came to 19 bases. The CDR3 DNA follows: TGTGCCAGCAGCTCCCCCGGGCAGGGGCAAGGTCAGCCCCAGCATTTT. Amino acid sequence: CASSSPGQGQGQPQHF.